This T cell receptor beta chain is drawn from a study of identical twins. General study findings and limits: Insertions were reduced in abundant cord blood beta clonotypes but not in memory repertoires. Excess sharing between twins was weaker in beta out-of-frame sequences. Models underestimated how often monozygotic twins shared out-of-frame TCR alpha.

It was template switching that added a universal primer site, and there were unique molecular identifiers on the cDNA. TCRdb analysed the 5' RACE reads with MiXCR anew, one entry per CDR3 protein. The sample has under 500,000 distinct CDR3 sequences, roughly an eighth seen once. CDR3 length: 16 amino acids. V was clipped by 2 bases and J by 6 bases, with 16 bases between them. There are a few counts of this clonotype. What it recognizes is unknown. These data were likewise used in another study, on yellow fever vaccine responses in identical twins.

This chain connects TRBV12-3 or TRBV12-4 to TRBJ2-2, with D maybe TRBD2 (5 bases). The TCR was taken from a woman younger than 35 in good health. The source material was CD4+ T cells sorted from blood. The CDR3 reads CASSLNLLGLAGELFF. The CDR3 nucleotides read TGTGCCAGCAGTTTAAATCTCTTAGGACTTGCCGGGGAGCTGTTTTTT.